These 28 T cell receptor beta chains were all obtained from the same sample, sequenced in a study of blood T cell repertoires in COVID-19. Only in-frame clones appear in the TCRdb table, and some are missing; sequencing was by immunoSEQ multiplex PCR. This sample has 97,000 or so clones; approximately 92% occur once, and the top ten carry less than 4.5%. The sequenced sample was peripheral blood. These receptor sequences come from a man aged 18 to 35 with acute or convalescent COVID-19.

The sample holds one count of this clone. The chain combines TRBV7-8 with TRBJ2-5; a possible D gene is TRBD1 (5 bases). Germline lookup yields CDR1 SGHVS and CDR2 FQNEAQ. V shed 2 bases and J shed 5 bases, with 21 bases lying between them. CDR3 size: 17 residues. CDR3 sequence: CASSLKPRQLLGETQYF. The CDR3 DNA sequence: TGTGCCAGCAGCTTAAAACCCCGACAGCTTCTGGGGGAGACCCAGTACTTC.

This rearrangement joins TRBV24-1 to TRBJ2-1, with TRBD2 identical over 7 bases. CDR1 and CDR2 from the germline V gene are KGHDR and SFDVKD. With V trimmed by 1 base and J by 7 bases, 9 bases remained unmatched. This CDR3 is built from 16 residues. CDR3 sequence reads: CATSDLGGEGKNEQFF. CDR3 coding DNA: TGTGCCACCAGTGATTTAGGAGGGGAGGGAAAAAATGAGCAGTTCTTC.

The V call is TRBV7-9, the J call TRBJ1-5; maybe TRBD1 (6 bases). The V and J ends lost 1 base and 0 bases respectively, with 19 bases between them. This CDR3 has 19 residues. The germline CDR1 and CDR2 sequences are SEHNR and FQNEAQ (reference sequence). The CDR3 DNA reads TGTGCCAGCAGCTTAGTGACCGGACAGCACCCCTATAGCAATCAGCCCCAGCATTTT. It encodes CASSLVTGQHPYSNQPQHF.

CDR3 coding DNA: TGTGCCAGCTCCGAACGGGAAGGATCTGGGGCCAACGTCCTGACTTTC. Translated: CASSEREGSGANVLTF. The chain joins TRBV2 to TRBJ2-6; D is possibly TRBD2 (5 bases). CDR1 SNHLY and CDR2 FYNNEI come from the germline V gene. V was clipped by 8 bases and J by 1 base, with 15 bases between them. This CDR3 is built from 16 residues.

CDR3 sequence (DNA): TGTGCCAGTGTTAAGCGGGGGGGCCTAGGAGATACGCAGTATTTT. It yields the protein CASVKRGGLGDTQYF. V and J are TRBV3-1 (or the pseudogene TRBV3-2) and TRBJ2-3; 10 nucleotides agree with TRBD2. Trimming took 9 bases from V and 5 from J; bases not matched to a gene: 11. Germline V lookup: CDR1 LGHDT, CDR2 YNNKEL (reference sequence). The CDR3 covers 15 residues.

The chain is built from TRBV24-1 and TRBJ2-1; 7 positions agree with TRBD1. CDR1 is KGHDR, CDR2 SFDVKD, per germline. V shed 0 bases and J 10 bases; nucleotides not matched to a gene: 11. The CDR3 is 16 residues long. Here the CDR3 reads CATSDLDILGGREQFF. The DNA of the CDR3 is TGTGCCACCAGTGATTTGGACATCCTAGGGGGCCGGGAGCAGTTCTTC.

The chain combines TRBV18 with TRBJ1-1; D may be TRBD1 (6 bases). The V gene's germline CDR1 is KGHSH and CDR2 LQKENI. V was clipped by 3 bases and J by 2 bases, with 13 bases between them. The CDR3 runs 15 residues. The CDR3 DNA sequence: TGTGCCAGCTCACCTATAAAACAGGGAAACACTGAAGCTTTCTTT. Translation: CASSPIKQGNTEAFF.

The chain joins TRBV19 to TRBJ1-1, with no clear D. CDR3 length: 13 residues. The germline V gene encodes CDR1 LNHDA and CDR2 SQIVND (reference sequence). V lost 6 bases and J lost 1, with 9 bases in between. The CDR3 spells CASSATQNTEAFF. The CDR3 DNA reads TGTGCCAGTAGCGCCACACAGAACACTGAAGCTTTCTTT.

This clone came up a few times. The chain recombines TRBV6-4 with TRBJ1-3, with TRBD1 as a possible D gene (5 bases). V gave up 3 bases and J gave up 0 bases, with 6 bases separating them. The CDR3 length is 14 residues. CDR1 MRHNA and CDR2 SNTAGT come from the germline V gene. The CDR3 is CASSEQVSGNTIYF. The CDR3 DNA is TGTGCCAGCAGTGAACAGGTCTCTGGAAACACCATATATTTT.

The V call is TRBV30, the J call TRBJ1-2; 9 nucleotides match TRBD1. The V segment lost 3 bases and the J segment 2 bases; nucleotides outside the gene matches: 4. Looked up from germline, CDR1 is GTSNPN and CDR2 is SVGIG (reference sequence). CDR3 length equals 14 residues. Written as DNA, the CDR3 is TGTGCCTGGAGGAGGGACAGGGTCAACTATGGCTACACCTTC. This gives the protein CAWRRDRVNYGYTF. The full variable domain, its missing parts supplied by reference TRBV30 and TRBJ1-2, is SQTIHQWPATLVQPVGSPLSLECTVEGTSNPNLYWYRQAAGRGLQLLFYSVGIGQISSEVPQNLSASRPQDRQFILSSKKLLLSDSGFYLCAWRRDRVNYGYTFGSGTRLTVV.

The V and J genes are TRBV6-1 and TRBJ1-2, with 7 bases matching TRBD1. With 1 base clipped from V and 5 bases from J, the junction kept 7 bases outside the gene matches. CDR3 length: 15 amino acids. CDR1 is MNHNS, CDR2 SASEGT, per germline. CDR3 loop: CASSEGQGVLYGYTF. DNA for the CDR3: TGTGCCAGCAGTGAAGGCCAGGGGGTTTTATATGGCTACACCTTC.

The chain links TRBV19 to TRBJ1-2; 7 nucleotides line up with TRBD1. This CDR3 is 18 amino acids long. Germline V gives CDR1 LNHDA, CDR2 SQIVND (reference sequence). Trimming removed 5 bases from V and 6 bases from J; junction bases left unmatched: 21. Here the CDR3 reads CASSLSPGPKGGADGYTF. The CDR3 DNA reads TGTGCCAGTAGTCTATCCCCAGGGCCGAAAGGGGGCGCGGATGGCTACACCTTC.

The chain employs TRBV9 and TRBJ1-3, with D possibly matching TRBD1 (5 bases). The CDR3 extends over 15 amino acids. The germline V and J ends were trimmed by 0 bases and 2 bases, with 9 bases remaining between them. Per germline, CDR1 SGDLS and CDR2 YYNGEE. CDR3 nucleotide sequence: TGTGCCAGCAGCGTAGTAGCAGGGCCTGGAAACACCATATATTTT. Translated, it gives CASSVVAGPGNTIYF.

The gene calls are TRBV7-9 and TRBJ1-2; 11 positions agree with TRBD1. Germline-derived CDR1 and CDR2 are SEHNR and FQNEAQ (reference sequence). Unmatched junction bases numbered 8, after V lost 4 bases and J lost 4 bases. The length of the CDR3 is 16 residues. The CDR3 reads CASSSGQGVIVYGYTF. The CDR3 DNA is TGTGCCAGCAGCTCGGGACAGGGGGTTATTGTCTATGGCTACACCTTC.

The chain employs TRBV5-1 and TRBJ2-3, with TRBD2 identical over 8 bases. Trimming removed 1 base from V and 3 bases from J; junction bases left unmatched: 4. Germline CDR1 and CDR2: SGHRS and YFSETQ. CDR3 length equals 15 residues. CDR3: CASSLRGLATDTQYF. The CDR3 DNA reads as TGCGCCAGCAGCTTGCGTGGACTAGCAACAGATACGCAGTATTTT.

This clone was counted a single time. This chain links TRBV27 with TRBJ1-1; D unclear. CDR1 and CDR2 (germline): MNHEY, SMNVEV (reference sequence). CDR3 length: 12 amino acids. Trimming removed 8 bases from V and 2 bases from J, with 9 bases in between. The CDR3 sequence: CASGRANTEAFF. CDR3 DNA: TGTGCCAGCGGGAGGGCCAACACTGAAGCTTTCTTT.

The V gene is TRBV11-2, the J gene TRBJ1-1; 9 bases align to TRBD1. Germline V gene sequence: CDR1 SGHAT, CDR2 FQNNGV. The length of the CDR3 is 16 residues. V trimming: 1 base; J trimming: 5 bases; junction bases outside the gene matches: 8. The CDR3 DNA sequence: TGTGCCAGCAGCTTAGCAGCGGGACAGGGTAGAACTGAAGCTTTCTTT. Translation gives CASSLAAGQGRTEAFF.

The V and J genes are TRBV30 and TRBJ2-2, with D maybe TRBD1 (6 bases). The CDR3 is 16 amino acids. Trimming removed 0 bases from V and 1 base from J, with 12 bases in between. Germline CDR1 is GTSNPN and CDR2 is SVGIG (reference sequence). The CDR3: CAWSVQTGENTGELFF. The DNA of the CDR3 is TGTGCCTGGAGTGTACAGACAGGAGAGAACACCGGGGAGCTGTTTTTT.

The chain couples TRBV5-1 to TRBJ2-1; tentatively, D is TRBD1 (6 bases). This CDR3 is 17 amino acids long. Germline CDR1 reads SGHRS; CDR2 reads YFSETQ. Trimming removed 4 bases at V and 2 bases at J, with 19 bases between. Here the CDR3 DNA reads TGCGCCAGCAGCCGGACCCAAACAGGGTTAACCTACAATGAGCAGTTCTTC. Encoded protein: CASSRTQTGLTYNEQFF.

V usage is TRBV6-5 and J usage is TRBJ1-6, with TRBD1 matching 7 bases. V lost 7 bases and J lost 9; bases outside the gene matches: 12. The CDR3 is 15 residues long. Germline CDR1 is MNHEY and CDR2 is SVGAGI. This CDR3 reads CASTSVGGGGSPLHF. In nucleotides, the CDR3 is TGTGCCAGCACCTCCGTAGGGGGCGGTGGTTCACCCCTCCACTTT.

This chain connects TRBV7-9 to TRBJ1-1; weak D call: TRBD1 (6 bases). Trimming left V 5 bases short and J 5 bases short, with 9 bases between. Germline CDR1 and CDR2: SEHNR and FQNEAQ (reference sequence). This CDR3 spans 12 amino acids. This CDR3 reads CASSARGTEAFF. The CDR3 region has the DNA TGTGCCAGCAGCGCGAGGGGGACTGAAGCTTTCTTT.

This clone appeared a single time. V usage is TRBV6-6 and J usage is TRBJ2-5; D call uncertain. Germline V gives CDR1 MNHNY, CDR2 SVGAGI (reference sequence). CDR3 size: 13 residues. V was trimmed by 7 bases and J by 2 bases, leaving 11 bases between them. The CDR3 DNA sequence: TGTGCCAGCACGTCTTACAGTCAAGAGACCCAGTACTTC. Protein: CASTSYSQETQYF.

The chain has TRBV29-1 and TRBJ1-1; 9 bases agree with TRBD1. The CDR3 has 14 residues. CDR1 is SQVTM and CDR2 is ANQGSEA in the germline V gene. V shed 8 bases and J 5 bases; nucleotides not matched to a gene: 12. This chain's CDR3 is CSTEGTGGATEAFF. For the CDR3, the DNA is TGCAGCACCGAAGGTACAGGGGGCGCGACTGAAGCTTTCTTT.

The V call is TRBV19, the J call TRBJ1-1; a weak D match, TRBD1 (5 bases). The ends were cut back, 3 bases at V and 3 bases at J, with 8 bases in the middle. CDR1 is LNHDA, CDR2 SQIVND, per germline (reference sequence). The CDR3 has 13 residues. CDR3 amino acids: CASSMTRDTEAFF. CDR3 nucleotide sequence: TGTGCCAGTAGTATGACCAGGGACACTGAAGCTTTCTTT.

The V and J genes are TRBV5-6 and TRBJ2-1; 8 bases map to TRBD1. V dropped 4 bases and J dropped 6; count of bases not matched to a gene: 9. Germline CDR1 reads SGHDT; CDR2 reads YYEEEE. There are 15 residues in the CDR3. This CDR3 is CASSQGQEEINEQFF. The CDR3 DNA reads TGTGCCAGCAGCCAGGGACAGGAAGAGATCAATGAGCAGTTCTTC.

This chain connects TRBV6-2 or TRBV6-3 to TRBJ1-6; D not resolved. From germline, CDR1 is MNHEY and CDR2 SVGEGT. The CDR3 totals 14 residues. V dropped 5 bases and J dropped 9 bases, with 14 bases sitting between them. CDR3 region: CASSPTRGSSPLHF. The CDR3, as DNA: TGTGCCAGCAGTCCCACCCGGGGAAGTTCACCCCTCCACTTT.

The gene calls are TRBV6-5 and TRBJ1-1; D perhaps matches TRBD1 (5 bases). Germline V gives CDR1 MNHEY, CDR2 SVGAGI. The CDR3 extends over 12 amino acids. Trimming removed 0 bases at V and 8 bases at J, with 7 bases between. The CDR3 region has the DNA TGTGCCAGCAGTTACTCAGGGGTAGAAGCTTTCTTT. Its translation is CASSYSGVEAFF.

CDR3 amino acids: CASSERDRTEKLFF. For the CDR3, the DNA is TGCGCCAGCAGTGAGCGGGACAGGACGGAAAAACTGTTTTTT. This chain links TRBV10-2 with TRBJ1-4; 8 bases fit TRBD1. CDR3 size: 14 residues. Germline V CDR1 and CDR2: WSHSY, SAAADI. With V trimmed by 2 bases and J by 8 bases, 4 bases remained unmatched.